The subject of this entry is one T cell receptor beta chain. Its antigen is undetermined. This record comes from a study of early T cells in non-severe SARS-CoV-2 infection. Study summary: Sequencing used unsorted whole-blood bulk RNA, so chains lack pairing.

Whole-study findings and limits: VDJdb matching skewed toward anti-spike CD8 responses, missing private and CD4 specificities.

The CDR3 spans 13 residues. The V gene's germline CDR1 is MRHNA and CDR2 SNTAGT. The V end lost 2 bases, the J end lost 1 base, and 5 bases lay between the germline ends. cDNA molecules, individually, were tagged with unique molecular identifiers. TCRdb re-called the 5' RACE reads with MiXCR, one entry per CDR3 protein. The sample lists 50,000 to 70,000 distinct CDR3 sequences; approximately 12% were seen once. This receptor was obtained from an adult who was a healthcare worker with PCR-confirmed SARS-CoV-2 infection or an uninfected control (not recorded which). Sequencing input: whole blood. J is TRBJ1-1 and V is TRBV6-4; no definite D call. This CDR3 reads CASSDQKNTEAFF. In nucleotides, the CDR3 is TGTGCCAGCAGTGACCAGAAGAACACTGAAGCTTTCTTT.